The rows below give T cell receptor beta chains drawn from one sample of a study of control samples from healthy donors and cancer patients. The assay was immunoSEQ multiplex PCR, and TCRdb's table has in-frame clones only and misses some. The repertoire holds roughly 99,000 clones, with roughly four fifths as singletons. The sample was blood. These receptors all come from a man in his 60s in good health. CDR3s include the opening cysteine and the closing phenylalanine or tryptophan. D genes are given only for firm matches. A clone size is listed for some rows: how often the clone was seen (once, few, many), or a class if it is expanded.

CDR3 DNA | CDR3 protein | D gene | V gene | clone size | J gene
TGTGCCATCCCGAAGGGGGGCCTCTCCTACAATGAGCAGTTCTTC | CAIPKGGLSYNEQFF | - | TRBV6-5 | - | TRBJ2-1
TGTGCCAGCAGCGCGGCGAACACCGGGGAGCTGTTTTTT | CASSAANTGELFF | - | TRBV6-5 | - | TRBJ2-2
TGTGCCAGCAGCCCCCCACAGGGCGCCACAGATACGCAGTATTTT | CASSPPQGATDTQYF | - | TRBV7-9 | - | TRBJ2-3
TGTGCCAGCAGCTTGGCCGGGGCCGTCCGACAGCCCCAGCATTTT | CASSLAGAVRQPQHF | - | TRBV5-5 | - | TRBJ1-5
TGCAGCGTTGAAGACGGCAACTCTGGGGCCAACGTCCTGACTTTC | CSVEDGNSGANVLTF | - | TRBV29-1 | - | TRBJ2-6
TGTGCCAGCAGGCCCAGGACAGGGGGGGATCAGCCCCAGCATTTT | CASRPRTGGDQPQHF | TRBD1 | TRBV6-5 | - | TRBJ1-5
TGTGCTAGCAGCCCCGGAGCTAGCTACGAGCAGTACTTC | CASSPGASYEQYF | - | TRBV7-7 | - | TRBJ2-7
TGTGCCAGCAGTTACCGGACAGGTGCACTAACGACCTTC | CASSYRTGALTTF | TRBD1 | TRBV6-7 | - | TRBJ1-2
TGTGCCAGCACCAAATCGACGAGGGGGCAGGGCTACACCTTC | CASTKSTRGQGYTF | TRBD1 | TRBV7-9 | - | TRBJ1-2
TGTGCCAGCAGCCAAGTTAACACCTACACAGATACGCAGTATTTT | CASSQVNTYTDTQYF | - | TRBV14 | - | TRBJ2-3
TGTGCCAGCAGCTTAGATAACAGGGGCTATGGCTACACCTTC | CASSLDNRGYGYTF | TRBD1 | TRBV7-8 | - | TRBJ1-2
TGTGCCAGCAGTTTGGCTATTGCAACTAATGAAAAACTGTTTTTT | CASSLAIATNEKLFF | - | TRBV28 | - | TRBJ1-4
TGTGCCAGCAGCTTAGATAACTGGGGCCAACCGGCAACCGTAAGCTCTGGAAACACCATATATTTT | CASSLDNWGQPATVSSGNTIYF | - | TRBV11-3 | - | TRBJ1-3
TGTGCCAGCAGCCAAGATAGGGGCTCCCGGGACAGGACGGGCTATGGCTACACCTTC | CASSQDRGSRDRTGYGYTF | TRBD1 | TRBV4-2 | once | TRBJ1-2
TGTGCCAGTAGTATAGATCTGGGGGGCCCGGAAGAGACCCAGTACTTC | CASSIDLGGPEETQYF | - | TRBV19 | - | TRBJ2-5
TGTGCCAGCAGTTACATCGGTCAGGGGTTGCACTCACCCCTCCACTTT | CASSYIGQGLHSPLHF | - | TRBV6-5 | few | TRBJ1-6
TGTGCCAGCAGCGAAACAGGGTACACTGAAGCTTTCTTT | CASSETGYTEAFF | - | TRBV7-3 | - | TRBJ1-1
TGCGCCAGCAGCCCCCCGAGGACGTTGGCTGGACCGCAGGACGAGCAGTACTTC | CASSPPRTLAGPQDEQYF | - | TRBV4-1 | - | TRBJ2-7
TGTGCCAGCAGCTCGGACAGGGATCGTGGCTACACCTTC | CASSSDRDRGYTF | TRBD1 | TRBV9 | - | TRBJ1-2
TGTGCCAGCAGCTTGGGCGTTTGGCGGGGGGGCCCCGGGGAGCTGTTTTTT | CASSLGVWRGGPGELFF | TRBD2 | TRBV5-6 | - | TRBJ2-2
TGTGCCAGCAGTTTGGGGGACAGGACCCCCTCACCCCTCCACTTT | CASSLGDRTPSPLHF | TRBD1 | TRBV27 | - | TRBJ1-6
TGTGCCAGCAGCTTACCCGGGTGGGCCGGGGAGCTGTTTTTT | CASSLPGWAGELFF | - | TRBV7-8 | - | TRBJ2-2
TGTGCCTGGAGTGTATCTGGGACCGAGCAGTACTTC | CAWSVSGTEQYF | - | TRBV30 | - | TRBJ2-7
TGTGCCAGCAGTCCCCTAGCGGGAGACACCGGGGAGCTGTTTTTT | CASSPLAGDTGELFF | TRBD2 | TRBV6-4 | - | TRBJ2-2
TGTGCCAGCAGCCATACTCCGAATTCACCCCTCCACTTT | CASSHTPNSPLHF | - | TRBV28 | - | TRBJ1-6
TGTGCCAGCAGCCACCCGAGTGGGGCGCGAACCAAAAACATTCAGTACTTC | CASSHPSGARTKNIQYF | - | TRBV14 | - | TRBJ2-4
TGTGCCGGTAACAGGGTTCCCGGGGAGCTGTTTTTT | CAGNRVPGELFF | - | TRBV28 | - | TRBJ2-2
TGTGCCAGCCGATTGCCCAGGACACCATATGGCTACACCTTC | CASRLPRTPYGYTF | - | TRBV19 | - | TRBJ1-2
TGTGCCAGCAGCTTCCTAGCGGGAGGGGGTAACACCGGGGAGCTGTTTTTT | CASSFLAGGGNTGELFF | TRBD2 | TRBV5-4 | - | TRBJ2-2
TGTGCCAGCCCTGGGGGGGGGAAGAATCAGCCCCAGCATTTT | CASPGGGKNQPQHF | - | TRBV27 | - | TRBJ1-5
TGTGCCAGCAGCGAACGATCGTATTCACAAGAGACCCAGTACTTC | CASSERSYSQETQYF | - | TRBV5-4 | - | TRBJ2-5
TGTGCCAGCAGTAAACAGGGTAGCACTGAAGCTTTCTTT | CASSKQGSTEAFF | - | TRBV2 | - | TRBJ1-1
TGTGCCAGCAGTTTAGTGGGGCAGTTCTATGGCTACACCTTC | CASSLVGQFYGYTF | - | TRBV28 | - | TRBJ1-2
TGTGCCAGCAGTCCTCTCGTCGGTAGCGGGAACACAGATACGCAGTATTTT | CASSPLVGSGNTDTQYF | TRBD2 | TRBV6-6 | - | TRBJ2-3
TGTGCCAGCAGTGATCCAGACTCGGGACTATACTTC | CASSDPDSGLYF | TRBD2 | TRBV2 | few | TRBJ2-7
TGTGCCAGCAGCGTAGAAGGGGACGGAGCGAACACTGAAGCTTTCTTT | CASSVEGDGANTEAFF | - | TRBV9 | - | TRBJ1-1
TGTGCCAGCAGTTCTGTCCGGGACAGGGTTCTAGAGCAGTACTTC | CASSSVRDRVLEQYF | TRBD1 | TRBV28 | - | TRBJ2-7
TGCGCCAGCGGTTCTCGACGGGCGGCGTCGGTAGGCACTGAAGCTTTCTTT | CASGSRRAASVGTEAFF | - | TRBV5-1 | - | TRBJ1-1
TGCGCCACCAACCCGGGACTGGGGAGCACCGGGGAGCTGTTTTTT | CATNPGLGSTGELFF | - | TRBV5-1 | - | TRBJ2-2
TGTGCCAGTAGCCCCCTCGGGACAGCAAATTACGAGCAGTACTTC | CASSPLGTANYEQYF | TRBD1 | TRBV19 | - | TRBJ2-7
TGCGCCAGCAGCTTGGACGCGAATTCACCCCTCCACTTT | CASSLDANSPLHF | - | TRBV5-1 | - | TRBJ1-6
TGTGCCAGCAGCTTGGGACGGTTTAATGAAAAACTGTTTTTT | CASSLGRFNEKLFF | - | TRBV27 | - | TRBJ1-4